Below, 11 T cell receptor beta chains from the same sample are listed, as sequenced in a study of Graves' ophthalmopathy and Graves' hyperthyroidism. Amplification of TCR beta CDR3 regions used RNA transcripts. Second-round multiplex PCR came after first-round RT-PCR with HTBI primers. TCRdb reanalysed the multiplex PCR reads using MiXCR and keeps one entry per CDR3 protein. The sample contains about 220,000 distinct CDR3 sequences, 20% to 25% of which appear only once. Source material: peripheral blood. The receptors originated from a woman aged 50 to 60 with Graves' ophthalmopathy.

This clonotype was detected many times. One junction end does not reproduce the germline sequence, and a read error may be involved. The chain couples TRBV20-1 to TRBJ2-5, with a possible D match to TRBD1 (6 bases). This CDR3 region has 14 residues. CDR1 is DFQATT and CDR2 is SNEGSKA in the germline V gene (reference sequence). The CDR3 DNA reads TGCAGTGCTAGGCTAGGACAGAGCCAAGAGATCCAGTACTTC. The encoded protein is CSARLGQSQEIQYF.

The table lists this clonotype with a few counts. The chain links TRBV6-1 to TRBJ2-7; 7 bases align to TRBD1. There are 13 residues in the CDR3. The germline CDR1 and CDR2 sequences are MNHNS and SASEGT. The trim removed 10 bases at V and 0 bases at J, leaving 6 bases unmatched. The CDR3 DNA reads as TGTGCCATCCTGGACAGGAGCTCCTACGAGCAGTACTTC. Its protein is CAILDRSSYEQYF.

This clonotype came up many times. V usage is TRBV20-1 and J usage is TRBJ2-5, with D possibly matching TRBD1 (6 bases). This CDR3 has 14 amino acids. Germline loops: CDR1 DFQATT, CDR2 SNEGSKA (reference sequence). Trimming took 6 bases from V and 3 from J, leaving 17 bases between them. CDR3 coding DNA: TGCAGTGCCCCGACCGGGACATTCAAAGAGACCCAGTACTTC. Amino acids: CSAPTGTFKETQYF.

The chain links TRBV27 to TRBJ2-2; D perhaps matches TRBD1 (5 bases). Germline-derived CDR1 and CDR2 are MNHEY and SMNVEV (reference sequence). The CDR3 is 17 residues long. Trimming pared 5 bases from V and 6 bases from J, leaving 22 bases between. The CDR3 DNA follows: TGTGCCAGCAGTCCACAAGACAGTTTGGGAAGGCCCGGGGAGCTGTTTTTT. Translating it yields CASSPQDSLGRPGELFF.

J is TRBJ2-5 and V is TRBV12-3 or TRBV12-4, with 8 bases aligning to TRBD2. V was pared by 2 bases and J by 5 bases, with 7 bases of the junction left unmatched. This CDR3 has 15 residues. CDR3 sequence: CASSLSGGAAETQYF. The CDR3 DNA is TGTGCCAGCAGTTTAAGCGGGGGCGCCGCGGAGACCCAGTACTTC.

This clonotype has at least ten counts. V usage is TRBV11-1 and J usage is TRBJ2-7; 9 nucleotides agree with TRBD1. CDR1 and CDR2 (germline): SGHAT, FQDESV (reference sequence). Trimming cost V 5 bases and J 4 bases; bases outside gene matches: 6. The CDR3 runs to 14 residues. CDR3 in amino acids: CASSGYRGPYEQYF. The DNA of the CDR3 is TGTGCCAGCAGCGGATACAGGGGGCCTTACGAGCAGTACTTC. The full variable domain, with the rest looked up from reference TRBV11-1 and TRBJ2-7, is EAEVAQSPRYKITEKSQAVAFWCDPISGHATLYWYRQILGQGPELLVQFQDESVVDDSQLPKDRFSAERLKGVDSTLKIQPAELGDSAMYLCASSGYRGPYEQYFGPGTRLTVT.

This clonotype has at least ten counts. The CDR3 nucleotides are TGTGCCAGTAGTATCCGAAGAGGGGGCGGCGGCTATGGCTACACCTTC. It yields the protein CASSIRRGGGGYGYTF. This chain connects TRBV19 to TRBJ1-2, with TRBD1 matching over 7 bases. After removal of 3 bases from V and 4 bases from J, the junction contained 11 bases not matched to a gene. Germline-derived CDR1 and CDR2 are LNHDA and SQIVND (reference sequence). The CDR3 is 16 amino acids. The variable domain in full, completed from reference TRBV19 and TRBJ1-2, reads DGGITQSPKYLFRKEGQNVTLSCEQNLNHDAMYWYRQDPGQGLRLIYYSQIVNDFQKGDIAEGYSVSREKKESFPLTVTSAQKNPTAFYLCASSIRRGGGGYGYTFGSGTRLTVV.

The table lists this clonotype with many counts. The rearrangement joins TRBV19 to TRBJ1-1, with TRBD1 identical over 9 bases. The CDR3 runs 15 residues. After removal of 6 bases from V and 2 bases from J, the junction contained 7 bases not matched to a gene. CDR1 LNHDA and CDR2 SQIVND come from the germline V gene (reference sequence). The CDR3 bases are TGTGCCAGTAGACCAACAGGGGGCTTTAACACTGAAGCTTTCTTT. It translates to CASRPTGGFNTEAFF. Full variable domain (remainder filled in from reference TRBV19 and TRBJ1-1): DGGITQSPKYLFRKEGQNVTLSCEQNLNHDAMYWYRQDPGQGLRLIYYSQIVNDFQKGDIAEGYSVSREKKESFPLTVTSAQKNPTAFYLCASRPTGGFNTEAFFGQGTRLTVV.

This clonotype has just a few counts. The V call is TRBV6-1, the J call TRBJ2-7, with 7 nucleotides matching TRBD2. From germline, CDR1 is MNHNS and CDR2 SASEGT. This CDR3 has 13 residues. V trimming: 4 bases; J trimming: 2 bases; junction bases outside the gene matches: 2. CDR3 nucleotides: TGTGCCAGCAGTGCTGGACTAGCCTACGAGCAGTACTTC. Translation gives CASSAGLAYEQYF.

This clonotype appeared many times. The gene calls are TRBV7-2 and TRBJ1-1; 10 positions match TRBD1. Unmatched junction bases numbered 11, after V lost 0 bases and J lost 4 bases. The CDR3 loop spans 18 amino acids. Germline V CDR1 and CDR2: SGHTA, FQGNSA. The CDR3, as DNA: TGTGCCAGCAGCTTAGCTTTCCCGGGACAGGGGTCGGGCACTGAAGCTTTCTTT. It yields the protein CASSLAFPGQGSGTEAFF.

The chain combines TRBV3-1 with TRBJ1-6; perhaps TRBD1 as D (6 bases). Germline V CDR1 and CDR2: LGHDT, YNNKEL (reference sequence). The CDR3 is made up of 14 amino acids. V lost 0 bases and J 13 bases, leaving 13 bases between the germline ends. This chain's CDR3 is CASSQEVGGSPLHF. As DNA, the CDR3 is TGTGCCAGCAGCCAAGAGGTAGGGGGAAGCCCCCTCCACTTT.